The sequence of this TCR beta chain was determined in a study of cytomegalovirus exposure and HLA in healthy donors. Study overall: Among the 300 to 500 donors who were genotyped, around 77% fell in the genetic ancestry cluster that is associated with self-reported Caucasian donors.

Use of 60 Vbeta and 13 Jbeta primers characterized the PCR. Sequenced by immunoSEQ multiplex PCR; TCRdb stores in-frame clones only, minus some. This table has tens of thousands of clones, approximately 84% appearing once. Germline V gene sequence: CDR1 LGHNA, CDR2 YNFKEQ. V was pared by 1 base and J by 4 bases, with 8 bases between. The CDR3 contains 13 residues. The chain employs TRBV4-2 and TRBJ2-7; D remains unclear. This clonotype originated in a man aged 50-60 years in good health and CMV-seronegative. The source material was PBMCs. The CDR3 nucleotides read TGTGCCAGCAGCCAAGCCGGGTTGTACGAGCAGTACTTC. Translating gives CASSQAGLYEQYF.